This T cell receptor (beta chain) was found in a study of tumor-infiltrating lymphocytes in oesophageal squamous cell carcinoma. Each CDR3 protein is one row after TCRdb ran MiXCR on the PCR reads. The sample yields 15,000 to 20,000 distinct CDR3 sequences, less than 55% seen once. There are many counts of this clonotype. This sequence may be a read error, since a much larger clone differs from it by one base. This CDR3 is 13 amino acids long. V was cut by 9 bases and J by 10 bases, with 19 bases left in between. CDR1 and CDR2 (germline): ENHRY, SYGVKD. Sequencing was performed on blood. The rearrangement joins TRBV10-3 to TRBJ2-1; D remains ambiguous. The sequence came from a female donor with esophageal squamous cell carcinoma. CDR3 protein: CAINNSKGHEQFF. The DNA for the CDR3 is TGTGCCATTAACAACAGCAAGGGCCACGAGCAGTTCTTC.